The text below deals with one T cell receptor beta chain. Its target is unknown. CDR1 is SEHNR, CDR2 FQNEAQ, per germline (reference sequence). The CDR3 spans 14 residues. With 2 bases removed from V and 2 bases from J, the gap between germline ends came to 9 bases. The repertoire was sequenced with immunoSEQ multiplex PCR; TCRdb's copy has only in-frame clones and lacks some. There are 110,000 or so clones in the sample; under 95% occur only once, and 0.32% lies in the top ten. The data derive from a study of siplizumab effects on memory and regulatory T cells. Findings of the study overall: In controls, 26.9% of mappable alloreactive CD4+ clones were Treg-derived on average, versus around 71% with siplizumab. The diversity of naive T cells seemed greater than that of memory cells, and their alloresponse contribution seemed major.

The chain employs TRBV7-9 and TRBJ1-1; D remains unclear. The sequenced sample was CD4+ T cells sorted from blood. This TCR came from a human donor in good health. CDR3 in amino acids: CASSLPGSNTEAFF. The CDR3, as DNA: TGTGCCAGCAGCTTACCTGGATCAAACACTGAAGCTTTCTTT.